Listed below are T cell receptor beta chains from one sample, sequenced in a study of human T cells and chemical hapten exposure. TCRdb used MiXCR to reprocess the RACE reads, holding one entry per CDR3 protein. The data hold 75,000 to 90,000 distinct CDR3 sequences, with approximately 11% observed a single time. This specimen was whole blood, taken in connection with sensitization to the hapten diphenylcyclopropenone (DPC). The source is a woman between 45 and 60 years old with alopecia areata. Some clones in this sample may be carry-over from other donors' samples. CDR3s include the opening cysteine and the closing phenylalanine or tryptophan. The order of the fields is V gene, D gene, J gene, clone size, CDR3 protein. The D gene is left open where the match is weak. Size is stated for part of the rows, as once, few or many counts, or as a class when the clone is expanded.

>TRBV5-5|NA|TRBJ2-1|NA
CASSLAASTYNEQFF
>TRBV7-3|TRBD2|TRBJ2-7|few
CASSFLAGSHEQYF
>TRBV6-5|TRBD1|TRBJ2-1|few
CASSSLPGQGGNEQFF
>TRBV29-1|NA|TRBJ2-1|few
CSVEVPEQFF
>TRBV5-1|TRBD2|TRBJ2-3|NA
CASSPYPTSASSTDTQYF
>TRBV20-1|TRBD1|TRBJ1-4|many
CSARGTGGPANEKLFF
>TRBV5-1|TRBD2|TRBJ2-2|NA
CASSDETSGLTGELFF
>TRBV7-9|TRBD1|TRBJ1-2|NA
CASSSTGAEGYTF
>TRBV7-2|NA|TRBJ2-5|many
CASSFFGEQTQYF
>TRBV7-2|NA|TRBJ2-3|many
CASSLGSFTDTQYF
>TRBV4-2|TRBD1|TRBJ1-3|NA
CARSQPTGVSGNTIYF
>TRBV30|NA|TRBJ2-7|few
CAWSVQGPYEQYF
>TRBV19|NA|TRBJ2-2|NA
CASSMGTQRTGELFF
>TRBV30|NA|TRBJ1-2|NA
CAWTPGAVLNYGYTF
>TRBV5-1|TRBD1|TRBJ2-1|NA
CASSLAARQGVGEQFF
>TRBV18|TRBD1|TRBJ2-6|many
CASSSGTVPRGANVLTF
>TRBV27|TRBD2|TRBJ2-7|NA
CASSFDGRLSYEQYF
>TRBV28|NA|TRBJ1-2|many
CASSFTGGYGYTF
>TRBV24-1|NA|TRBJ2-1|NA
CATSDLLGSSYNEQFF
>TRBV29-1|NA|TRBJ2-5|many
CSVENLGGTQYF
>TRBV18|NA|TRBJ2-3|many
CASSPLLGPSTDTQYF
>TRBV29-1|TRBD1|TRBJ2-7|many
CSVDGTGTFGTYEQYF
>TRBV7-9|NA|TRBJ2-5|many
CASSLAQETQYF
>TRBV21-1|NA|TRBJ1-5|many
CASSKGQTDNQPQHF
>TRBV28|TRBD1|TRBJ1-6|NA
CASSSLGQGDNSPLHF
>TRBV19|NA|TRBJ2-3|NA
CASSISGRGTDTQYF
>TRBV5-1|TRBD1|TRBJ2-1|few
CASSPRDRAGEQFF
>TRBV7-9|NA|TRBJ2-7|NA
CASSPGRPNSYEQYF
>TRBV29-1|TRBD1|TRBJ1-5|NA
CSVVGTGDLQPQHF